Listed here are 15 T cell receptor beta chains from one sample, sequenced in a study of T cell responses to AZD1222 COVID-19 vaccine. Clones were sequenced by immunoSEQ multiplex PCR, and TCRdb holds only the in-frame ones, with some missing. The top ten clones hold around 1.3% of a sample with about 160,000 clones, about 93% of them seen once. Sequencing was performed on peripheral blood, taken on day 0 of AZD1222 vaccination. These receptors originate from an adult in good health.

V gene TRBV12-3 or TRBV12-4 combines with J gene TRBJ1-1; 8 nucleotides agree with TRBD1. The CDR3 sequence is 12 residues long. V shed 6 bases and J 7 bases; nucleotides not matched to a gene: 4. CDR3 DNA: TGTGCCAGCAGGACTGGACAGGGTGAAGCTTTCTTT. Amino acid sequence: CASRTGQGEAFF.

The V call is TRBV2, the J call TRBJ1-1; D is unclear. With 7 bases removed from V and 3 bases from J, the gap between germline ends came to 12 bases. This CDR3 comprises 13 residues. CDR1 SNHLY and CDR2 FYNNEI come from the germline V gene. The CDR3 protein is CASTSPWYTEAFF. The CDR3 DNA follows: TGTGCCAGCACGTCCCCTTGGTACACTGAAGCTTTCTTT.

The DNA of the CDR3 is TGTGCCAGCAGTGGCTTACCGCGGGAGGGCCTCGCAGATACGCAGTATTTT. This codes for CASSGLPREGLADTQYF. The chain uses TRBV6-4 and TRBJ2-3; 9 nucleotides align to TRBD2. Unmatched junction bases numbered 12, after V lost 4 bases and J lost 4 bases. Per germline, CDR1 MRHNA and CDR2 SNTAGT. CDR3 size: 17 residues.

V usage is TRBV27 and J usage is TRBJ1-2; tentatively, D is TRBD1 (5 bases). CDR1 and CDR2 (germline): MNHEY, SMNVEV (reference sequence). V was shortened by 5 bases and J by 2 bases, with 9 bases between the two germline ends. The CDR3 is made up of 13 amino acids. CDR3 sequence: CASSPQENYGYTF. CDR3 DNA: TGTGCCAGCAGTCCACAGGAAAACTATGGCTACACCTTC.

The V and J genes are TRBV5-4 and TRBJ2-1; D remains unclear. Germline CDR1 reads SGHNT; CDR2 reads YYREEE (reference sequence). This CDR3 contains 14 residues. The V end lost 0 bases, the J end lost 4 bases, and 8 bases lay between the germline ends. The CDR3 sequence: CASSLDTLYNEQFF. The CDR3 DNA follows: TGTGCCAGCAGCTTGGACACTCTATACAATGAGCAGTTCTTC.

This sequence joins TRBV4-2 and TRBJ2-5; D not certain. The CDR3 is 16 amino acids. Trimming took off 4 bases at V and 0 bases at J, with 15 bases between the two ends. Germline loops: CDR1 LGHNA, CDR2 YNFKEQ. DNA of the CDR3: TGTGCCAGCAGCCGAGAACAGAGACCGTACCAAGAGACCCAGTACTTC. It specifies CASSREQRPYQETQYF.

The chain is built from TRBV20-1 and TRBJ2-7, with D maybe TRBD1 (6 bases). V was shortened by 6 bases and J by 6 bases, with 12 bases between the two germline ends. This CDR3 has 11 amino acids. In germline, CDR1 is DFQATT, CDR2 SNEGSKA (reference sequence). The CDR3 coding sequence is TGCAGTGCGACACAGGGTCTCGAGCAGTACGTC. Translated: CSATQGLEQYV.

In this sample, this clone turned up once. V usage is TRBV7-6 and J usage is TRBJ2-5, with D maybe TRBD2 (7 bases). V shed 4 bases and J shed 10 bases, with 16 bases lying between them. Germline values: CDR1 SGHVS, CDR2 FNYEAQ. The CDR3 contains 13 residues. CDR3 region: CASSSVLGGGQYF. Written as DNA, the CDR3 is TGTGCCAGCAGCTCGGTGCTAGGGGGGGGCCAGTACTTC.

The chain recombines TRBV19 with TRBJ2-2; D is perhaps TRBD1 (6 bases). Deletions cut 4 bases from V and 3 bases from J, with 21 bases between. CDR3 length: 18 residues. The germline V gene has CDR1 LNHDA and CDR2 SQIVND (reference sequence). CDR3 residues: CASSTEDSTYLHTGELFF. CDR3 bases: TGTGCCAGTAGTACCGAGGACAGTACCTATCTTCACACCGGGGAGCTGTTTTTT.

The chain employs TRBV20-1 and TRBJ2-3; D not certain. This CDR3 is 11 amino acids long. Trimming removed 6 bases from V and 6 bases from J, with 10 bases in between. Germline lookup yields CDR1 DFQATT and CDR2 SNEGSKA (reference sequence). The CDR3 sequence: CSALYTDTQYF. For the CDR3, the DNA is TGCAGTGCGCTTTACACCGATACGCAGTATTTT.

The chain employs TRBV30 and TRBJ1-2, with a weak D call TRBD1 (5 bases). Germline lookup yields CDR1 GTSNPN and CDR2 SVGIG (reference sequence). The CDR3 loop spans 13 amino acids. V dropped 4 bases and J dropped 4 bases, with 13 bases sitting between them. The chain's CDR3 is CAWNAGFVYGYTF. DNA of the CDR3: TGTGCCTGGAACGCAGGGTTTGTCTATGGCTACACCTTC. The full variable domain, in which reference TRBV30 and TRBJ1-2 provide the parts outside the CDR3, is SQTIHQWPATLVQPVGSPLSLECTVEGTSNPNLYWYRQAAGRGLQLLFYSVGIGQISSEVPQNLSASRPQDRQFILSSKKLLLSDSGFYLCAWNAGFVYGYTFGSGTRLTVV.

A single count supports this clone. The chain uses TRBV7-9 and TRBJ1-5, with D uncertain. Looked up from germline, CDR1 is SEHNR and CDR2 is FQNEAQ (reference sequence). CDR3 size: 15 residues. Trimming took off 1 base at V and 3 bases at J, with 10 bases between the two ends. CDR3 bases: TGTGCCAGCAGCTTAGAGCCGCCGTTCAATCAGCCCCAGCATTTT. It is translated as CASSLEPPFNQPQHF.

The rearrangement links TRBV27 to TRBJ1-6; D gene ambiguous. V was clipped by 4 bases and J by 10 bases, with 14 bases between them. The CDR3 length is 14 residues. Germline CDR1 MNHEY, CDR2 SMNVEV (reference sequence). CDR3 protein: CASSSWGKDSPLHF. In nucleotides, the CDR3 is TGTGCCAGCAGTTCTTGGGGTAAGGACTCACCCCTCCACTTT.

This chain links TRBV4-3 with TRBJ2-4; the match to TRBD1 covers 10 bases. J was trimmed by 7 bases and V by 1 base; bases with no gene match: 13. Germline-derived CDR1 and CDR2 are LGHNA and YSLEER. This CDR3 is 18 amino acids long. The CDR3 is CASSQGVGGDRGENIQYF. Here the CDR3 DNA reads TGCGCCAGCAGCCAAGGCGTAGGAGGGGACAGGGGTGAGAACATTCAGTACTTC.

The chain joins TRBV5-5 to TRBJ2-1; weak D call: TRBD2 (6 bases). V dropped 3 bases and J dropped 7 bases, with 20 bases sitting between them. In germline, CDR1 is SGHKS, CDR2 YYEKEE (reference sequence). This CDR3 contains 16 residues. CDR3 in amino acids: CASSSAEGPPSNEQFF. The CDR3 coding sequence is TGTGCCAGCAGCTCAGCGGAGGGCCCCCCCTCGAATGAGCAGTTCTTC.